One T cell receptor beta chain is described in this entry. The sample belongs to a study of control samples from healthy donors and cancer patients. Clones were sequenced by immunoSEQ multiplex PCR, and TCRdb holds only the in-frame ones, with some missing. The sample has some 150,000 clones, 93% seen once. The germline gives CDR1 SGHAT, CDR2 FQNNGV. There are 15 residues in the CDR3. With 1 base clipped from V and 9 bases from J, the junction kept 5 bases outside the gene matches. This rearrangement joins TRBV11-2 to TRBJ2-1; 11 nucleotides line up with TRBD2. Sequencing used blood. The sequence derives from a woman in her fifties or sixties in good health. CDR3 in amino acids: CASSLGTSGGSEQFF. As DNA, the CDR3 is TGTGCCAGCAGCTTAGGAACTAGCGGGGGAAGTGAGCAGTTCTTC.